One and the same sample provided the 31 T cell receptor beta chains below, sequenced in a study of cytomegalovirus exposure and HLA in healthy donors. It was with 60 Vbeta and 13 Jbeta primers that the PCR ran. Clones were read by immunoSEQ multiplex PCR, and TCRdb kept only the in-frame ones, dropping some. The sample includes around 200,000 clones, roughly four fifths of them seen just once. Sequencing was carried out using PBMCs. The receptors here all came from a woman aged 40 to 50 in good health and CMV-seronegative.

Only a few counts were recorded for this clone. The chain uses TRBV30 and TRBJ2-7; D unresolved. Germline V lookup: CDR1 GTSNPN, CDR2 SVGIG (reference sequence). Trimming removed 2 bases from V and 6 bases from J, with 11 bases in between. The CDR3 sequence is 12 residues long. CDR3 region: CAWSFSWAEQYF. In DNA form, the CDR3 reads TGTGCCTGGAGTTTCTCCTGGGCCGAGCAGTACTTC. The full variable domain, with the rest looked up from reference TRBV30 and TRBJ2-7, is SQTIHQWPATLVQPVGSPLSLECTVEGTSNPNLYWYRQAAGRGLQLLFYSVGIGQISSEVPQNLSASRPQDRQFILSSKKLLLSDSGFYLCAWSFSWAEQYFGPGTRLTVT.

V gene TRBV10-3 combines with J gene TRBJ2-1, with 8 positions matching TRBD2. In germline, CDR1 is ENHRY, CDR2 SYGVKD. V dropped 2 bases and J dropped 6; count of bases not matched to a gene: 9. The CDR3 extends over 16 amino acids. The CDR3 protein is CAISEEIAGSGNEQFF. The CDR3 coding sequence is TGTGCCATCAGTGAGGAGATAGCGGGGTCCGGCAATGAGCAGTTCTTC.

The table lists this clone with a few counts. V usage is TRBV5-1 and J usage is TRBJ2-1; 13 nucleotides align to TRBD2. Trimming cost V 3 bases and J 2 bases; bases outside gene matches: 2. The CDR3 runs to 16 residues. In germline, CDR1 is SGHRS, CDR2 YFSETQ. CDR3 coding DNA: TGCGCCAGCAGCTCTACTAGCGGGGGGGCCTACAATGAGCAGTTCTTC. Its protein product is CASSSTSGGAYNEQFF.

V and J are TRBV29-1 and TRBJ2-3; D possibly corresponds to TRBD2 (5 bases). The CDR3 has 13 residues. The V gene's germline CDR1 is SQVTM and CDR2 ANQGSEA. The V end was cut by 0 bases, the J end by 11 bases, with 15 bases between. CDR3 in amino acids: CSVEDGGSGVQYF. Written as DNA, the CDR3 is TGCAGCGTTGAAGACGGAGGATCCGGAGTGCAGTATTTT.

CDR3 residues: CASSESETSGEQYF. For the CDR3, the DNA is TGCGCCAGCAGTGAGTCTGAGACTAGCGGCGAGCAGTACTTC. The genes are TRBV10-2 and TRBJ2-7, with 9 bases matching TRBD2. The CDR3 sequence is 14 residues long. Germline V gene data show CDR1 as WSHSY and CDR2 as SAAADI. V gave up 0 bases and J gave up 6 bases; unmatched junction bases: 3.

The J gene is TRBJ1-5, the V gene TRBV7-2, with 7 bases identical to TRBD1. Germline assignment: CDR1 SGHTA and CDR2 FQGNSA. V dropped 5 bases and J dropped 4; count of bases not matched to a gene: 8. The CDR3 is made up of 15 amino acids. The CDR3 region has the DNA TGTGCCAGCAGCCCGACTCAGACAGGGAATCAGCCCCAGCATTTT. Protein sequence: CASSPTQTGNQPQHF. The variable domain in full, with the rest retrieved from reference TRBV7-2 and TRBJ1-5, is GAGVSQSPSNKVTEKGKDVELRCDPISGHTALYWYRQSLGQGLEFLIYFQGNSAPDKSGLPSDRFSAERTGGSVSTLTIQRTQQEDSAVYLCASSPTQTGNQPQHFGDGTRLSIL.

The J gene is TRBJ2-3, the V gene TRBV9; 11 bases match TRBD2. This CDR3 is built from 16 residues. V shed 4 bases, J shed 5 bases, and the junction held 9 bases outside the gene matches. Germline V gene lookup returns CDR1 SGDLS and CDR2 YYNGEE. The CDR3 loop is CASSPYSGRAIDTQYF. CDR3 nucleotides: TGTGCCAGCAGCCCCTATAGCGGGAGGGCCATAGATACGCAGTATTTT. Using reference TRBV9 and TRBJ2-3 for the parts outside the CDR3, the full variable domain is DSGVTQTPKHLITATGQRVTLRCSPRSGDLSVYWYQQSLDQGLQFLIQYYNGEERAKGNILERFSAQQFPDLHSELNLSSLELGDSALYFCASSPYSGRAIDTQYFGPGTRLTVL.

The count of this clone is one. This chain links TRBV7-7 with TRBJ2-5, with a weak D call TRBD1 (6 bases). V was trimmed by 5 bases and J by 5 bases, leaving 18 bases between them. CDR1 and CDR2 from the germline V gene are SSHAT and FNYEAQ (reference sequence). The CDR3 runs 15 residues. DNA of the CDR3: TGTGCCAGCAGCCCGGCTGGGGGCCGTACGGAGACCCAGTACTTC. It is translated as CASSPAGGRTETQYF.

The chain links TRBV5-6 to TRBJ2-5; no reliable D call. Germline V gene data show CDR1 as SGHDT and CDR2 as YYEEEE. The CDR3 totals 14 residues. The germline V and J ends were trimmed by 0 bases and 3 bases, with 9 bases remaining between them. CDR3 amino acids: CASSLGALKETQYF. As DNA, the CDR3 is TGTGCCAGCAGCTTGGGGGCCCTTAAAGAGACCCAGTACTTC.

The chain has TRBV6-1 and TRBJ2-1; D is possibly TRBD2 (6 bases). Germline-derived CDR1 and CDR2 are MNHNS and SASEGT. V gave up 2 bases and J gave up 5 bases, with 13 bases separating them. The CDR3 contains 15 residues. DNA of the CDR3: TGTGCCAGCAGTGAATCCCTAGCGTCTAACAATGAGCAGTTCTTC. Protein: CASSESLASNNEQFF.

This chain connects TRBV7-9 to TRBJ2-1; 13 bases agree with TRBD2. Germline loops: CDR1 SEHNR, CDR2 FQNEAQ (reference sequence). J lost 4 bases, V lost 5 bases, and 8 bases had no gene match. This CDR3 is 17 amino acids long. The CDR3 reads CASSPRLAGGDYNEQFF. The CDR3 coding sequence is TGTGCCAGCAGCCCCCGACTAGCGGGAGGTGATTACAATGAGCAGTTCTTC.

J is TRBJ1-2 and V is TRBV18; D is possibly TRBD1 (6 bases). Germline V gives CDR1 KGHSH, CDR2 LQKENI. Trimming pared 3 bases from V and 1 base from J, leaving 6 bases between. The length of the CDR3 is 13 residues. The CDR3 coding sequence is TGTGCCAGCTCACCGGACAGTAACTATGGCTACACCTTC. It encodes CASSPDSNYGYTF. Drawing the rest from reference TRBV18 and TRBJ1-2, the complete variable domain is NAGVMQNPRHLVRRRGQEARLRCSPMKGHSHVYWYRQLPEEGLKFMVYLQKENIIDESGMPKERFSAEFPKEGPSILRIQQVVRGDSAAYFCASSPDSNYGYTFGSGTRLTVV.

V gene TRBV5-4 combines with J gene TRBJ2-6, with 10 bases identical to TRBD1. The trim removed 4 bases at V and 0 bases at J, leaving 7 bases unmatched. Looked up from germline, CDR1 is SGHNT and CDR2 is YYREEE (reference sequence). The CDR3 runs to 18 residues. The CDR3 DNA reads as TGTGCCAGCAGCAGCGGACAGGGGGAATACTCTGGGGCCAACGTCCTGACTTTC. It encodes CASSSGQGEYSGANVLTF.

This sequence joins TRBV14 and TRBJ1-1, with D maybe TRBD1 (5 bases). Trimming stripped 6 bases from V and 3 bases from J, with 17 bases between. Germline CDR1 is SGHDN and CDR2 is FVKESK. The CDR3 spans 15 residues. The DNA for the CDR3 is TGTGCCAGCAGTCCAAGACACAGGCGGTACACTGAAGCTTTCTTT. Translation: CASSPRHRRYTEAFF.

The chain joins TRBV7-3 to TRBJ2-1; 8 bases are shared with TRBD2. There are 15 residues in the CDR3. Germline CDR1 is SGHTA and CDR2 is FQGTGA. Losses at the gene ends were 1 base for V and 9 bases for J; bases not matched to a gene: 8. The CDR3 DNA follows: TGTGCCAGCAGCTTAAGTCCGGGAGGGGGGGGTGAGCAGTTCTTC. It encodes CASSLSPGGGGEQFF.

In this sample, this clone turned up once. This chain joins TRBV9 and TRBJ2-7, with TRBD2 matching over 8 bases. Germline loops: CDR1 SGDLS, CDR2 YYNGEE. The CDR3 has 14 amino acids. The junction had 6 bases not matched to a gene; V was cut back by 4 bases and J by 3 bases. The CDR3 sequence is CASSSGLVGYEQYF. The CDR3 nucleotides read TGTGCCAGCAGCTCGGGACTAGTAGGCTACGAGCAGTACTTC.

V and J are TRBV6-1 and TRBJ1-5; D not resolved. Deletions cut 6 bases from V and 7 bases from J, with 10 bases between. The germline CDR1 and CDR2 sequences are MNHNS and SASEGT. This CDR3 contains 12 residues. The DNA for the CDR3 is TGTGCCAGCAGGGACTGGTCCCAGCCCCAGCATTTT. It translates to CASRDWSQPQHF.

The DNA for the CDR3 is TGTGCCAGCAGCCTTCGACTAGAGACCACAGATACGCAGTATTTT. This sequence encodes CASSLRLETTDTQYF. V and J are TRBV7-9 and TRBJ2-3; a possible D gene is TRBD2 (6 bases). Per the germline V gene, CDR1 is SEHNR and CDR2 is FQNEAQ (reference sequence). This CDR3 is built from 15 residues. Trimming cost V 5 bases and J 2 bases, with 14 bases left between them.

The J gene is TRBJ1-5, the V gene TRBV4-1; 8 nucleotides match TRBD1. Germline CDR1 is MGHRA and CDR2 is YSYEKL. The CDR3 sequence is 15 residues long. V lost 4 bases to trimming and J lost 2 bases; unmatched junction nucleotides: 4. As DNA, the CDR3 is TGCGCCAGCAGCCCACAGGGGGTTGGCAATCAGCCCCAGCATTTT. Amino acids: CASSPQGVGNQPQHF.

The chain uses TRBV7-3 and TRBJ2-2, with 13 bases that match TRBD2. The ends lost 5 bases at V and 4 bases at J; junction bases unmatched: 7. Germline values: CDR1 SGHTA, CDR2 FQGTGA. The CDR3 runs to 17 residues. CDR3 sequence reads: CASSPSGLAGVTGELFF. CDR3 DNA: TGTGCCAGCAGCCCCAGTGGACTAGCGGGAGTCACCGGGGAGCTGTTTTTT.

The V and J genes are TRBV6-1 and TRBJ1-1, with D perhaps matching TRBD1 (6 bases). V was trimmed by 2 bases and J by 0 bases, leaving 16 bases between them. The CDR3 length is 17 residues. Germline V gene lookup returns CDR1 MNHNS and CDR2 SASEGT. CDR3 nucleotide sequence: TGTGCCAGCAGTGAAAAGTGGGGGGGCGGACTGAACACTGAAGCTTTCTTT. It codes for CASSEKWGGGLNTEAFF.

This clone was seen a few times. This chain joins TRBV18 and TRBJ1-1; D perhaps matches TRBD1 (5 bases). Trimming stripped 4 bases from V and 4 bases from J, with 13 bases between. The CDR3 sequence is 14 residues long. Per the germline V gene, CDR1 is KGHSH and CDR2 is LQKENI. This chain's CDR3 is CASSQTRALTEAFF. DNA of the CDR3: TGTGCCAGCTCACAAACCAGGGCACTCACTGAAGCTTTCTTT.

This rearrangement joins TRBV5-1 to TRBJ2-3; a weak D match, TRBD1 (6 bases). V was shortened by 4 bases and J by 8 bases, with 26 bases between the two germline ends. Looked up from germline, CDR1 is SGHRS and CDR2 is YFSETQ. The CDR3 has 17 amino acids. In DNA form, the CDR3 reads TGCGCCAGCAGCCTAACTCTGGACAGCTACGGTGGGGGTACGCAGTATTTT. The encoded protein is CASSLTLDSYGGGTQYF.

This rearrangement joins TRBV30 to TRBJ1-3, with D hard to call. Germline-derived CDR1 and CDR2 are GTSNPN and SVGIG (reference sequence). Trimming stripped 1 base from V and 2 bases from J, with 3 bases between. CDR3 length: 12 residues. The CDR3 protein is CAWSAAGNTIYF. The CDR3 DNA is TGTGCCTGGAGTGCTGCTGGAAACACCATATATTTT. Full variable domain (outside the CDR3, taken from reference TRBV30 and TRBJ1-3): SQTIHQWPATLVQPVGSPLSLECTVEGTSNPNLYWYRQAAGRGLQLLFYSVGIGQISSEVPQNLSASRPQDRQFILSSKKLLLSDSGFYLCAWSAAGNTIYFGEGSWLTVV.

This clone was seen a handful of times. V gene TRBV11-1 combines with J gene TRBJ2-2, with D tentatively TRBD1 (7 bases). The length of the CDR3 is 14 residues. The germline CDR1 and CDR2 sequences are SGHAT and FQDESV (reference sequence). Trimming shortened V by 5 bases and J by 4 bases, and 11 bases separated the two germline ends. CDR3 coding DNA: TGTGCCAGCAGCGCCCAGGGGGGCACCGGGGAGCTGTTTTTT. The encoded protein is CASSAQGGTGELFF.

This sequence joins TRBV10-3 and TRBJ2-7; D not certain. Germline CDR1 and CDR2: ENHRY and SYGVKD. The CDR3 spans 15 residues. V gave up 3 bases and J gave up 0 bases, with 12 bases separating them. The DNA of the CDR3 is TGTGCCATCAGTGAAAACCCGAGGAACTCCTACGAGCAGTACTTC. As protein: CAISENPRNSYEQYF.

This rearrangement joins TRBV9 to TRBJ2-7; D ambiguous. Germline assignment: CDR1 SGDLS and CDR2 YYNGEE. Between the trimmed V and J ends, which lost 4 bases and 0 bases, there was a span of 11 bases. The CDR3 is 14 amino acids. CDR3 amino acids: CASSLEWSSYEQYF. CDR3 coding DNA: TGTGCCAGCAGCCTAGAATGGAGCTCCTACGAGCAGTACTTC.

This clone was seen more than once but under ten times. The CDR3 loop is CASSWGSYTEAFF. The CDR3, as DNA: TGTGCCAGCAGTTGGGGCAGCTACACTGAAGCTTTCTTT. The rearrangement joins TRBV27 to TRBJ1-1, with D possibly TRBD1 on 5 matching bases. In germline, CDR1 is MNHEY, CDR2 SMNVEV (reference sequence). This CDR3 comprises 13 residues. V lost 4 bases and J lost 3, with 9 bases in between.

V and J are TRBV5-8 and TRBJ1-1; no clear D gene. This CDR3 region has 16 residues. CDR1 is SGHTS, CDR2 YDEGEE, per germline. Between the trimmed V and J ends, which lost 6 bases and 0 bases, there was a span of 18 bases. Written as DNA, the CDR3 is TGTGCCAGCATCACTAGGGCAGGATTCATGAACACTGAAGCTTTCTTT. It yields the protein CASITRAGFMNTEAFF.

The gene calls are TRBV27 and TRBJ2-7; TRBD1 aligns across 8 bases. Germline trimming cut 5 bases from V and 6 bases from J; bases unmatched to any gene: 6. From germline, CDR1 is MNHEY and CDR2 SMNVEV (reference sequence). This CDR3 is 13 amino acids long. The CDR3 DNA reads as TGTGCCAGCAGTGTAATGACAGGGGTCGAGCAGTACTTC. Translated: CASSVMTGVEQYF.

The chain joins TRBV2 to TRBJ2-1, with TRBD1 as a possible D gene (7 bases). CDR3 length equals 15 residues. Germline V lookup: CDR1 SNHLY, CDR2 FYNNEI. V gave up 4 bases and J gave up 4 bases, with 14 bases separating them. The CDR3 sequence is CASSGGRGTYNEQFF. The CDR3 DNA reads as TGTGCCAGCAGTGGCGGCAGGGGGACTTACAATGAGCAGTTCTTC.